A selection of T cell receptor beta chains follows, all from one sample in a study of blood T cells in healthy people across ages. TCRdb re-called the 5' RACE reads through MiXCR, storing one row per CDR3 protein. The sample includes 1.5 million to 2 million distinct CDR3 sequences, approximately 39% seen only once; the top ten take 23%. Sequencing was carried out using blood. The source is a human donor in good health. Both conserved end residues are part of each CDR3. The order of the fields is J gene, V gene, D gene, clone size, CDR3 protein, CDR3 DNA. The D gene is left open where the match is weak. Clone size is given for some rows only: seen once, a few or many times, or a class if the clone is expanded.

>TRBJ2-2|TRBV7-3|-|-
CASRESGTGELFF
TGTGCCAGCAGGGAAAGTGGCACCGGGGAGCTGTTTTTT
>TRBJ2-5|TRBV12-3/TRBV12-4|-|few
CASSLSLGPRSGETQYF
TGTGCCAGCAGTTTAAGCCTCGGACCCAGAAGCGGGGAGACCCAGTACTTC
>TRBJ2-5|TRBV5-1|-|-
CASSFRLGGETQYF
TGCGCCAGCAGCTTTCGACTTGGGGGTGAGACCCAGTACTTC
>TRBJ1-1|TRBV2|TRBD1|-
CASSTTGGRYTEAFF
TGTGCCAGCAGTACGACAGGGGGCAGGTACACTGAAGCTTTCTTT
>TRBJ2-3|TRBV9|TRBD2|-
CASSVGRGDFTDTQYF
TGTGCCAGCAGCGTAGGCCGGGGGGACTTCACAGATACGCAGTATTTT
>TRBJ2-6|TRBV5-1|-|-
CASTLVSGANVLTF
TGCGCCAGCACATTAGTCTCTGGGGCCAACGTCCTGACTTTC
>TRBJ2-5|TRBV7-2|TRBD2|-
CASSRGGPMSETQYF
TGTGCCAGCAGTAGGGGAGGGCCGATGTCAGAGACCCAGTACTTC
>TRBJ2-7|TRBV9|TRBD1|few
CASSIRPGQGTNEQYF
TGTGCCAGCAGCATTAGACCGGGACAGGGAACTAACGAGCAGTACTTC
>TRBJ2-6|TRBV10-3|-|few
CATLGLSGANVLTF
TGTGCCACTCTCGGGCTCTCTGGGGCCAACGTCCTGACTTTC
>TRBJ2-1|TRBV20-1|-|-
CSATTGGNGETQFF
TGCAGTGCTACCACCGGGGGTAATGGTGAGACCCAGTTCTTC
>TRBJ1-2|TRBV29-1|-|few
CSVGPVSDFNYGYTF
TGCAGCGTCGGCCCCGTGTCGGACTTTAACTATGGCTACACCTTC
>TRBJ1-2|TRBV6-2/TRBV6-3|-|-
CASSHPGAPGYTF
TGTGCCAGCAGTCACCCCGGGGCGCCGGGCTACACCTTC
>TRBJ2-1|TRBV2|TRBD1|-
CASTGTGFNGQFF
TGTGCCAGCACCGGGACAGGGTTTAATGGGCAGTTCTTC
>TRBJ2-3|TRBV20-1|-|-
CSASGVEPRPTDTQYF
TGCAGTGCTAGTGGGGTAGAGCCTCGACCCACAGATACGCAGTATTTT
>TRBJ2-1|TRBV7-2|-|-
CASSLGRLYNEQFF
TGTGCCAGCAGCTTAGGCAGATTATACAATGAGCAGTTCTTC
>TRBJ2-6|TRBV5-1|TRBD1|few
CASSGDSYVLTF
TGCGCCAGCAGCGGGGACAGTTACGTCCTGACTTTC
>TRBJ2-3|TRBV7-2|-|-
CASSFYRDTQYF
TGTGCCAGCAGCTTTTATAGGGATACGCAGTATTTT
>TRBJ1-5|TRBV6-1|-|-
CASKRDNDQPQHF
TGTGCCAGCAAGCGGGATAATGATCAGCCCCAGCATTTT
>TRBJ2-3|TRBV5-1|-|few
CASRLEDTQYF
TGCGCCAGCAGACTCGAAGATACGCAGTATTTT
>TRBJ2-5|TRBV28|-|-
CASSGAPQETQYF
TGTGCCAGCAGTGGGGCACCCCAAGAGACCCAGTACTTC
>TRBJ2-1|TRBV5-4|TRBD2|few
CASSLVTSGGAGSYNEQFF
TGTGCCAGCAGCTTGGTTACTAGCGGGGGGGCCGGTTCCTACAATGAGCAGTTCTTC
>TRBJ2-7|TRBV20-1|TRBD2|-
CSALSTSGAYEQYF
TGCAGTGCTCTTTCTACTAGCGGAGCCTACGAGCAGTACTTC
>TRBJ2-7|TRBV7-3|-|-
CASSPASGKAYEQYF
TGTGCCAGCAGCCCCGCGTCCGGGAAAGCCTACGAGCAGTACTTC
>TRBJ2-3|TRBV6-6|TRBD1|few
CASSRHPGQGWDTQYF
TGTGCCAGCAGTAGACACCCGGGACAGGGTTGGGATACGCAGTATTTT
>TRBJ1-2|TRBV12-3/TRBV12-4|-|-
CASTGNPNYGYTF
TGTGCCAGCACGGGGAACCCGAACTATGGCTACACCTTC
>TRBJ1-5|TRBV20-1|-|-
CSARVDNYQPQHF
TGCAGTGCTAGAGTAGACAACTATCAGCCCCAGCATTTT
>TRBJ1-5|TRBV6-5|TRBD1|-
CASSYGADRSNQPQHF
TGTGCCAGCAGTTACGGCGCGGACAGGAGCAATCAGCCCCAGCATTTT
>TRBJ2-7|TRBV29-1|TRBD2|-
CSVERLAGERREQYF
TGCAGCGTTGAACGGTTGGCGGGGGAACGGCGCGAGCAGTACTTC
>TRBJ2-1|TRBV4-2|TRBD2|few
CASSQLTSGGLGDEQFF
TGTGCCAGCAGCCAACTGACTAGCGGGGGGTTGGGCGATGAGCAGTTCTTC
>TRBJ2-1|TRBV28|-|-
CASSEPGRLNYEQFF
TGTGCCAGCAGTGAACCGGGCCGACTTAACTATGAGCAGTTCTTC
>TRBJ1-2|TRBV7-9|-|-
CASSPTLDISNYGYTF
TGTGCCAGCAGCCCCACCTTGGATATATCTAACTATGGCTACACCTTC
>TRBJ2-1|TRBV6-2/TRBV6-3|TRBD2|-
CASSYPRAGIGNEQFF
TGTGCCAGCAGTTACCCACGAGCGGGGATAGGAAATGAGCAGTTCTTC
>TRBJ1-1|TRBV7-2|-|-
CASRPNLNTEAFF
TGTGCCAGCAGACCGAACCTCAACACTGAAGCTTTCTTT
>TRBJ2-3|TRBV7-3|-|few
CASSLGRATDTQYF
TGTGCCAGCAGCTTAGGACGTGCCACAGATACGCAGTATTTT
>TRBJ2-7|TRBV6-1|-|-
CASSGPGTDNTSGYEQYF
TGTGCCAGCAGCGGTCCCGGGACGGATAACACCTCTGGGTACGAGCAGTACTTC
>TRBJ2-1|TRBV5-1|TRBD2|-
CASSSPPLAGALSSYNEQFF
TGCGCCAGCAGCTCTCCTCCCCTAGCGGGGGCCCTAAGCTCCTACAATGAGCAGTTCTTC
>TRBJ1-1|TRBV29-1|-|-
CSVEDHQRGGASEAFF
TGCAGCGTTGAAGACCATCAACGGGGGGGGGCGTCTGAAGCTTTCTTT
>TRBJ2-7|TRBV5-1|TRBD2|-
CASSLAPAGVRYEQYF
TGCGCCAGCAGCTTGGCCCCAGCGGGGGTTAGGTACGAGCAGTACTTC
>TRBJ2-5|TRBV10-3|-|-
CAISETWQETQYF
TGTGCCATCAGCGAGACGTGGCAAGAGACCCAGTACTTC
>TRBJ1-5|TRBV7-2|-|few
CASSFGDLNQPQHF
TGTGCCAGCAGCTTCGGGGACCTAAATCAGCCCCAGCATTTT
>TRBJ2-3|TRBV7-9|-|-
CASSLWAGDLTDTQYF
TGTGCCAGCAGCTTATGGGCAGGGGACTTGACAGATACGCAGTATTTT
>TRBJ1-1|TRBV5-1|-|few
CASSLESGNTEAFF
TGTGCCAGCAGCTTAGAGTCGGGGAACACTGAAGCTTTCTTT
>TRBJ2-1|TRBV27|TRBD1|-
CASSPGQGELNEQFF
TGTGCCAGCAGTCCCGGACAGGGTGAACTCAATGAGCAGTTCTTC
>TRBJ1-4|TRBV7-2|-|many
CASSRGANEKLFF
TGTGCCAGCAGCAGGGGAGCTAATGAAAAACTGTTTTTT
>TRBJ2-2|TRBV7-7|-|-
CASSSNTQGAGELFF
TGTGCCAGCAGCTCTAACACCCAAGGGGCCGGGGAGCTGTTTTTT
>TRBJ1-3|TRBV4-3|-|-
CASSRGDSGNTIYF
TGCGCCAGCAGCCGAGGGGACTCTGGAAACACCATATATTTT
>TRBJ1-2|TRBV6-5|-|few
CASSYSNRGAGGYTF
TGTGCCAGCAGTTACTCGAATCGGGGGGCGGGAGGCTACACCTTC
>TRBJ2-3|TRBV20-1|-|-
CSAPRSSGTDTQYF
TGCAGTGCCCCCAGGTCCTCCGGCACGGATACGCAGTATTTT